This T cell receptor (beta chain) derives from a study of blood T cell repertoires in COVID-19. Study overall: Samples of COVID-19 (acute and convalescent) were obtained from the United States, Italy and Spain. Sample material is recorded as cDNA or gDNA derived from T cells, B-cell-depleted T cells, or PBMCs.

One Seattle source followed patients from active infection through their disease course. The CDR3 extends over 14 amino acids. V lost 3 bases, J lost 3 bases, and 5 bases stayed unmatched. Germline CDR1 GTSNPN, CDR2 SVGIG (reference sequence). Original analysis: Estimated nucleated cell counts came from reference gene primer amplification. Sequenced by immunoSEQ multiplex PCR; TCRdb stores in-frame clones only, minus some. From that table come the V and J calls and clone size; the DNA was used to work out D and trimming. The sample includes 300,000 to 400,000 clones, approximately 87% seen only once; the top ten take about 6%.

The chain has TRBV30 and TRBJ1-5; 7 bases match TRBD1. The receptor was derived from a woman aged 50 to 60 with COVID-19, enrolled during active disease. The sequenced material came from peripheral blood. The CDR3 protein is CAWRGDSHNQPQHF. CDR3 in DNA: TGTGCCTGGAGAGGGGACAGCCACAATCAGCCCCAGCATTTT.